This entry concerns a single T cell receptor beta chain. Antigen unknown. This CDR3 region has 15 residues. V was pared by 5 bases and J by 1 base, with 15 bases between. The germline V gene encodes CDR1 LNHNV and CDR2 YYDKDF (reference sequence). TCRdb called the RT-PCR reads again in MiXCR, with one record for every CDR3 protein. Of 630,000 or so distinct CDR3 sequences detected, approximately 14% appear once; the ten largest clones hold roughly 11%. The sample is drawn from a study of response to subunit inactivated influenza vaccine. Study-level results: The authors proposed limited new T cell recruitment per seasonal influenza vaccination.

V usage is TRBV15 and J usage is TRBJ2-7; D possibly uses TRBD1 or TRBD2 (5 bases each). The source of this sequence is a man aged 50-59 years who received an inactivated influenza vaccine. The sequences come from PBMCs from blood, collected approximately 12 days after vaccination. CDR3 in amino acids: CATSSSRDRSYEQYF. The DNA for the CDR3 is TGTGCCACCAGCTCCAGCCGGGACCGATCCTACGAGCAGTACTTC.